These T cell receptor beta chains were read from a single sample in a study of a mutant IDH1 vaccine in newly diagnosed glioma. No antigen is known for these receptors. Profiled with immunoSEQ multiplex PCR; TCRdb holds only in-frame clones, not every one. The repertoire holds about 60,000 clones, with more than 80% as singletons. The sequences come from PBMCs, collected from a glioma patient whose treatment included an IDH1 peptide vaccine. The source is a man between 25 and 39 years old with glioma. Both conserved end residues are part of each CDR3. A D gene is named only where the DNA matches it firmly. Clone sizes are given selectively: once, few, many, or a class where the clone is expanded.

CDR3 DNA,CDR3 protein,J gene,CDR3 length,clone size,V gene,D gene
TGTGCCAGCAGTTCCTACAGAGACAATGAGCAGTTCTTC,CASSSYRDNEQFF,TRBJ2-1,13,NA,TRBV27,NA
TGTGCCAGCAGCAAGGACAGCACCAATTCACCCCTCCACTTT,CASSKDSTNSPLHF,TRBJ1-6,14,NA,TRBV7-3,NA
TGTGCCAGCAGCTCCGAGGCCCTAGCGGGTGGCCCCTACAATGAGCAGTTCTTC,CASSSEALAGGPYNEQFF,TRBJ2-1,18,NA,TRBV11-2,TRBD2
TGCGCCAGCAGCCACCGGGACAGGGTCGGTTCGAGGGATGGCTACACCTTC,CASSHRDRVGSRDGYTF,TRBJ1-2,17,NA,TRBV5-1,TRBD1
TGTGCCAGCAGCTCTCGACAGGGGAAAGGGTTTGCAAGGGAGCAGTTCTTC,CASSSRQGKGFAREQFF,TRBJ2-1,17,NA,TRBV11-2,TRBD1
TGCGCCAGCAGCCCGTGGACAGGGCGAACAGATACGCAGTATTTT,CASSPWTGRTDTQYF,TRBJ2-3,15,NA,TRBV5-1,TRBD1
TGTGCCAGCAGCTTAGCATGGGCGGGCGGACAGGGGGCTAGCGCTGAAGCTTTCTTT,CASSLAWAGGQGASAEAFF,TRBJ1-1,19,few,TRBV7-8,TRBD1
TGCAGTGCTAGGTGGGGGGAGACCCAGTACTTC,CSARWGETQYF,TRBJ2-5,11,NA,TRBV20-1,NA
TGTGCCAGACAGGGGGCGCGGGCGCAGTACTTC,CARQGARAQYF,TRBJ2-7,11,few,TRBV27,TRBD1
TGTGCCAGCAGCCAAGATAAGGCGGGCTATGGCTACACCTTC,CASSQDKAGYGYTF,TRBJ1-2,14,medium-sized,TRBV4-2,NA
TGCGCCAGCAGCCTGACTAGCAGGACGCAGTATTTT,CASSLTSRTQYF,TRBJ2-3,12,NA,TRBV5-1,TRBD2
TGTGCCAGCAGCTTGGCAGGGGGCCATGGCTACACCTTC,CASSLAGGHGYTF,TRBJ1-2,13,NA,TRBV11-2,TRBD1
TGTGCTAGTGGCCTCCAAGTGCGACCCCACTTCTACGAGCAGTACTTC,CASGLQVRPHFYEQYF,TRBJ2-7,16,once,TRBV12-5,NA
TGTGCCAGCAGCTTAGCGTTCGACAGGGTCCAAGAGACCCAGTACTTC,CASSLAFDRVQETQYF,TRBJ2-5,16,NA,TRBV7-2,TRBD1
TGTGCCAGCAGCTTATACACCGGGGAGCTGTTTTTT,CASSLYTGELFF,TRBJ2-2,12,NA,TRBV5-6,NA
TGTGCCAGCAGCTACCCCCGGGGCACCGGGGAGCTGTTTTTT,CASSYPRGTGELFF,TRBJ2-2,14,NA,TRBV9,NA
TGTGCCAGCAGTTTAATCGGTGTCGGTCACACCTTC,CASSLIGVGHTF,TRBJ1-2,12,NA,TRBV28,NA
TGCGCCAGCAGCTTGGCCCTGACTAGCGGGAGGTACAATGAGCAGTTCTTC,CASSLALTSGRYNEQFF,TRBJ2-1,17,once,TRBV5-1,TRBD2
TGCGCCAGCAGCTACGAACACGGAGAGCAGTTCTTC,CASSYEHGEQFF,TRBJ2-1,12,NA,TRBV5-1,NA
TGTGCCAGCAGTATCCCCCACAGGGGATCTGAAGCTTTCTTT,CASSIPHRGSEAFF,TRBJ1-1,14,NA,TRBV28,TRBD1
TGTGCCAGCAGTCCCCGGAGCTTCGGAAACTATGGCTACACCTTC,CASSPRSFGNYGYTF,TRBJ1-2,15,NA,TRBV27,NA
TGCGCCAGCAGCCAAGTCATAGGGGACAATGAGCAGTTCTTC,CASSQVIGDNEQFF,TRBJ2-1,14,NA,TRBV4-1,NA
TGTGCCAGCAGTCCCAGTGGGGCAGTGAGGATAAGATGGACCCAGTACTTC,CASSPSGAVRIRWTQYF,TRBJ2-5,17,NA,TRBV7-8,NA
TGTGCCAGCAGCCCCCGGGGTGAGTGGGAAGAGACCCAGTACTTC,CASSPRGEWEETQYF,TRBJ2-5,15,NA,TRBV9,NA
TGTGCCAGCTCACTGAGCAGCGGCTCCTCCTACGAGCAGTACTTC,CASSLSSGSSYEQYF,TRBJ2-7,15,NA,TRBV18,NA
TGTGCCAGCAGCTTTTTTGGACCTAATGAAAAACTGTTTTTT,CASSFFGPNEKLFF,TRBJ1-4,14,NA,TRBV5-4,NA
TGCGCCAGCAGCTTGGCCCTGGGCGATGAAAAACTGTTTTTT,CASSLALGDEKLFF,TRBJ1-4,14,NA,TRBV5-1,NA
TGTGCCAGCAGTTTAGGCCTACCCCCTCTCTATGGCTACACCTTC,CASSLGLPPLYGYTF,TRBJ1-2,15,NA,TRBV28,NA
TGTGCCAGTATATCGGGGGCAGGGAGCAATGAGCAGTTCTTC,CASISGAGSNEQFF,TRBJ2-1,14,few,TRBV19,NA
TGTGCCAGCCATCCCCTAAGTCGGGCCTTCAATCAGCCCCAGCATTTT,CASHPLSRAFNQPQHF,TRBJ1-5,16,NA,TRBV19,NA
TGTGCCAGCAGGGAAGGGGGGAACGAAAAACTGTTTTTT,CASREGGNEKLFF,TRBJ1-4,13,NA,TRBV25-1,NA
TGTGCCAGCAGCTGGGCCAGGGGGTTCGACGAGCAGTACTTC,CASSWARGFDEQYF,TRBJ2-7,14,once,TRBV5-5,TRBD1
TGTGCCAGCAGCTTGGACCCCAGATCCTACGAGCAGTACTTC,CASSLDPRSYEQYF,TRBJ2-7,14,NA,TRBV5-4,NA
TGTGCCAGCAGCGTGGGTATCCCGTCTGGAAACACCATATATTTT,CASSVGIPSGNTIYF,TRBJ1-3,15,NA,TRBV28,NA
TGTGCCAGCAGCTCAAGCGGGGGGGCCGCAGATACGCAGTATTTT,CASSSSGGAADTQYF,TRBJ2-3,15,NA,TRBV7-3,TRBD2
TGTGCCAGTAGTTCCGGGACAGGGGGCGCCGGGCAGCCCCAGCATTTT,CASSSGTGGAGQPQHF,TRBJ1-5,16,few,TRBV19,TRBD1
TGTGCCAGCAGCTTGACTAGCGGACAAGAGACCCAGTACTTC,CASSLTSGQETQYF,TRBJ2-5,14,NA,TRBV5-6,TRBD2
TGTGCCAGCTCACCCCAGGCCAGTGGAGAAAAACTGTTTTTT,CASSPQASGEKLFF,TRBJ1-4,14,NA,TRBV18,NA
TGTGCCAGCGGGGAGTGGGAGACCCAGTACTTC,CASGEWETQYF,TRBJ2-5,11,NA,TRBV6-6,NA
TGTGCCAGCAGCTTAAGACAGGGCAGTTCACCCCTCCACTTT,CASSLRQGSSPLHF,TRBJ1-6,14,NA,TRBV7-3,TRBD1
TGTGCCTGGAGTCGACGAACGGGTTATAATTCACCCCTCCACTTT,CAWSRRTGYNSPLHF,TRBJ1-6,15,NA,TRBV30,NA
TGTGCCAGCAGTCTATGGACAGGGGGTGGAGATACGCAGTATTTT,CASSLWTGGGDTQYF,TRBJ2-3,15,NA,TRBV5-4,TRBD1
TGTGCCAGCAGCTTAGGAGTCATCAACTACGAGCAGTACTTC,CASSLGVINYEQYF,TRBJ2-7,14,NA,TRBV11-2,NA
TGTGCCAGCAGCTTGCGAGACGGGGATCAGCCCCAGCATTTT,CASSLRDGDQPQHF,TRBJ1-5,14,NA,TRBV7-2,NA
TGTGCCAGCAGTCGCCTCGTCCATCCTAGCGGGTCGTACAATGAGCAGTTCTTC,CASSRLVHPSGSYNEQFF,TRBJ2-1,18,NA,TRBV28,TRBD2
TGTGCCAGCGTGGACAGGTCCTACAATGAGCAGTTCTTC,CASVDRSYNEQFF,TRBJ2-1,13,NA,TRBV18,TRBD1
TGTGCCAGCAGTTTTTCCTCGGGAGCCGACAATGAGCAGTTCTTC,CASSFSSGADNEQFF,TRBJ2-1,15,NA,TRBV28,NA
TGTGCCAGCAGCCAACAAGAGACCCAGTACTTC,CASSQQETQYF,TRBJ2-5,11,NA,TRBV6-5,NA
TGTGCCAGCAGCTCAGCTAGGGACCAAGAGACCCAGTACTTC,CASSSARDQETQYF,TRBJ2-5,14,NA,TRBV7-9,NA
TGTGCCTGGAGTATGGGACAGGGCTATGGCTACACCTTC,CAWSMGQGYGYTF,TRBJ1-2,13,NA,TRBV30,TRBD1
TGTGCCAGCAGTAAAGGGGGGACAGGGGGCGCCCGGGCCAACGTCCTGACTTTC,CASSKGGTGGARANVLTF,TRBJ2-6,18,NA,TRBV27,TRBD1
TGTGCCAGCAGCTCAGGGACGGATAGCAATCAGCCCCAGCATTTT,CASSSGTDSNQPQHF,TRBJ1-5,15,few,TRBV2,NA
TGTGCCAGCAGCGGTGGGACAGGGGGCTACGAGCAGTACTTC,CASSGGTGGYEQYF,TRBJ2-7,14,NA,TRBV5-6,TRBD1